A selection of T cell receptor beta chains follows, all from one sample in a study of shared T cell receptors in the human thymus. Assay: immunoSEQ multiplex PCR; the TCRdb copy retains only in-frame clones and omits some. Of some 700,000 clones listed, 70% to 90% are singletons. The sample was also linked to a second study, of human thymus T cells.

Sequencing was performed on thymocytes. The receptors were sampled from a boy under three years old with a congenital heart defect. CDR3s include the opening cysteine and the closing phenylalanine or tryptophan. The order of the fields is D gene, J gene, V gene, CDR3 DNA, CDR3 protein. A D gene is named only where the DNA matches it firmly.

d_call: TRBD1; j_call: TRBJ2-1; v_call: TRBV27; cdr3_nt: TGTGCCAGCAGTCGGGGACAGTACAATGAGCAGTTCTTC; cdr3_aa: CASSRGQYNEQFF
d_call: TRBD2; j_call: TRBJ2-1; v_call: TRBV7-8; cdr3_nt: TGTGCCAGCAGAAACGGGAGGGGGTCCAATGAGCAGTTCTTC; cdr3_aa: CASRNGRGSNEQFF
d_call: NA; j_call: TRBJ1-5; v_call: TRBV2; cdr3_nt: TGTGCCAGCAGTGAGGAGGGTTCTAGCAATCAGCCCCAGCATTTT; cdr3_aa: CASSEEGSSNQPQHF
d_call: TRBD2; j_call: TRBJ2-4; v_call: TRBV5-6; cdr3_nt: TGTGCCAGCAGCCCGACTAGCGGGAGGCGACTAGCCAAAAACATTCAGTACTTC; cdr3_aa: CASSPTSGRRLAKNIQYF
d_call: TRBD1; j_call: TRBJ1-2; v_call: TRBV7-6; cdr3_nt: TGTGCCAGCAGCTCCGTGGGGAGTGGGCAGGGGGCGGAAGGCTACACCTTC; cdr3_aa: CASSSVGSGQGAEGYTF
d_call: TRBD2; j_call: TRBJ2-1; v_call: TRBV5-4; cdr3_nt: TGTGCCAGCAGTCGGCGAAAAGGGAAAGGGAGCGGGAGGCGTTTCAGTGAGCAGTTCTTC; cdr3_aa: CASSRRKGKGSGRRFSEQFF
d_call: TRBD2; j_call: TRBJ2-7; v_call: TRBV2; cdr3_nt: TGTGCCAGCAGTGACCGGGGCGGGAGTCACCGGGAGCAGTACTTC; cdr3_aa: CASSDRGGSHREQYF
d_call: TRBD2; j_call: TRBJ2-2; v_call: TRBV5-4; cdr3_nt: TGTGCCAGCAGAGACAGACTAGCGGGAGGGCCACGGGGCACCGGGGAGCTGTTTTTT; cdr3_aa: CASRDRLAGGPRGTGELFF
d_call: TRBD1; j_call: TRBJ2-1; v_call: TRBV5-4; cdr3_nt: TGTGCCAGCAGCGCGGGACAGGCAGGCAATGAGCAGTTCTTC; cdr3_aa: CASSAGQAGNEQFF
d_call: NA; j_call: TRBJ2-3; v_call: TRBV6-5; cdr3_nt: TGTGCCAGCAGCCGTCGGGGGTTGGGTGGCAATACGCAGTATTTT; cdr3_aa: CASSRRGLGGNTQYF
d_call: NA; j_call: TRBJ2-7; v_call: TRBV4-3; cdr3_nt: TGCGCCAGCAGCCAAGATCTCACAGCGGCTTCCTACGAGCAGTACTTC; cdr3_aa: CASSQDLTAASYEQYF
d_call: TRBD1; j_call: TRBJ2-5; v_call: TRBV5-1; cdr3_nt: TGCGCCAGCACCATTGACAGGGCCGAAGAGACCCAGTACTTC; cdr3_aa: CASTIDRAEETQYF
d_call: NA; j_call: TRBJ2-7; v_call: TRBV5-5; cdr3_nt: TGTGCCAGCAGCTTAGGCACGGGGAGCCACGAGCAGTACTTC; cdr3_aa: CASSLGTGSHEQYF